These 24 T cell receptor beta chains were sequenced from one sample in a study of blood T cell repertoires in COVID-19. Assay used: immunoSEQ multiplex PCR; TCRdb lists only in-frame clones, some missing. The sample gives around 45,000 clones, approximately 70% of which show up once; around 6.5% is in the top ten. Specimen: peripheral blood. The receptors were gathered from an elderly man with acute or convalescent COVID-19.

CDR3 residues: CASSPRDRVGEQYF. The CDR3 coding sequence is TGTGCCAGCAGTCCCCGGGACAGGGTAGGCGAGCAGTACTTC. The chain employs TRBV28 and TRBJ2-7; 9 nucleotides line up with TRBD1. The CDR3 has 14 residues. V lost 5 bases and J lost 6; bases outside the gene matches: 8. Germline loops: CDR1 MDHEN, CDR2 SYDVKM.

This clone appeared a few times. This chain connects TRBV5-1 to TRBJ2-2; perhaps TRBD2 as D (6 bases). The CDR3 extends over 16 amino acids. Trimming stripped 2 bases from V and 0 bases from J, with 11 bases between. Germline loops: CDR1 SGHRS, CDR2 YFSETQ. CDR3 protein: CASSLGGTPNTGELFF. DNA of the CDR3: TGCGCCAGCAGCTTAGGTGGGACTCCGAACACCGGGGAGCTGTTTTTT.

V and J are TRBV3-1 (or the pseudogene TRBV3-2) and TRBJ2-1; TRBD2 matches at 7 bases. Trimming removed 0 bases from V and 0 bases from J; junction bases left unmatched: 2. CDR1 is LGHDT, CDR2 YNNKEL, per germline (reference sequence). The CDR3 runs 16 residues. This CDR3 is CASSQEWGGSYNEQFF. The CDR3 DNA follows: TGTGCCAGCAGCCAAGAATGGGGGGGCTCCTACAATGAGCAGTTCTTC.

A few counts support this clone. V usage is TRBV28 and J usage is TRBJ2-3, with D possibly TRBD2 on 6 matching bases. In germline, CDR1 is MDHEN, CDR2 SYDVKM. V shed 7 bases and J shed 6 bases, with 11 bases lying between them. This CDR3 is built from 12 residues. CDR3 sequence reads: CASKQSGDTQYF. CDR3 sequence (DNA): TGTGCCAGCAAACAAAGCGGGGATACGCAGTATTTT.

The chain has TRBV7-8 and TRBJ1-5; the D gene is possibly TRBD1 (6 bases). The CDR3 sequence is 14 residues long. In germline, CDR1 is SGHVS, CDR2 FQNEAQ. V lost 5 bases, J lost 3 bases, and 11 bases lay in between. In DNA, the CDR3 is TGTGCCAGCAGCCAAAGGGACATCAATCAGCCCCAGCATTTT. Translating gives CASSQRDINQPQHF.

The V call is TRBV6-2 or TRBV6-3, the J call TRBJ1-1, with 10 bases lining up with TRBD1. The germline V gene has CDR1 MNHEY and CDR2 SVGEGT. V lost 6 bases and J lost 0; bases outside the gene matches: 7. There are 16 residues in the CDR3. The CDR3 nucleotides read TGTGCCAGCAGCCCCCTGGGACAGGGGATGAACACTGAAGCTTTCTTT. Translation gives CASSPLGQGMNTEAFF.

In this sample, this clone is medium-sized (0.01 to 0.1%). CDR3 DNA sequence: TGTGCCGCGGGCCGGCAGATGAACACTGAAGCTTTCTTT. This sequence encodes CAAGRQMNTEAFF. The genes are TRBV2 and TRBJ1-1; D not certain. The CDR3 is 13 residues long. Germline loops: CDR1 SNHLY, CDR2 FYNNEI. V was clipped by 11 bases and J by 0 bases, with 13 bases between them. Combining the CDR3 with reference TRBV2 and TRBJ1-1 gives the whole variable domain EPEVTQTPSHQVTQMGQEVILRCVPISNHLYFYWYRQILGQKVEFLVSFYNNEISEKSEIFDDQFSVERPDGSNFTLKIRSTKLEDSAMYFCAAGRQMNTEAFFGQGTRLTVV.

The J gene is TRBJ1-5, the V gene TRBV15, with D hard to call. The CDR3 sequence is 12 residues long. The germline V gene has CDR1 LNHNV and CDR2 YYDKDF (reference sequence). V gave up 0 bases and J gave up 12 bases, with 9 bases separating them. As DNA, the CDR3 is TGTGCCACCAGCAGAGATTTGAGTAACCAGCATTTT. It translates to CATSRDLSNQHF.

The chain employs TRBV5-4 and TRBJ2-2, with D possibly matching TRBD1 (6 bases). The CDR3 has 13 residues. Germline values: CDR1 SGHNT, CDR2 YYREEE (reference sequence). Between the trimmed V and J ends, which lost 4 bases and 4 bases, there was a span of 8 bases. This CDR3 is CASSLGGTGELFF. CDR3 coding DNA: TGTGCCAGCAGCCTAGGGGGCACCGGGGAGCTGTTTTTT.

The genes are TRBV9 and TRBJ1-4, with D maybe TRBD1 (6 bases). V shed 3 bases and J shed 1 base, with 13 bases lying between them. Germline-derived CDR1 and CDR2 are SGDLS and YYNGEE. The CDR3 has 16 amino acids. CDR3 bases: TGTGCCAGCAGCGGGACCACAGGGTTAACTAATGAAAAACTGTTTTTT. Translation gives CASSGTTGLTNEKLFF.

The chain is built from TRBV7-9 and TRBJ1-6, with D maybe TRBD1 (5 bases). The CDR3 covers 14 residues. Trimming pared 1 base from V and 8 bases from J, leaving 9 bases between. Germline CDR1 is SEHNR and CDR2 is FQNEAQ (reference sequence). This chain's CDR3 is CASSLEGRHSPLHF. CDR3 nucleotide sequence: TGTGCCAGCAGCTTAGAGGGGCGCCATTCACCCCTCCACTTT.

J is TRBJ1-3 and V is TRBV10-3; 9 bases agree with TRBD1. V lost 3 bases and J lost 3; bases outside the gene matches: 9. This CDR3 contains 17 residues. Germline lookup yields CDR1 ENHRY and CDR2 SYGVKD. This CDR3 reads CAISEKPGQGFGNTIYF. The CDR3 DNA reads TGTGCCATCAGTGAAAAGCCGGGACAGGGTTTTGGAAACACCATATATTTT.

The J gene is TRBJ2-5, the V gene TRBV7-8, with D tentatively TRBD2 (6 bases). The CDR3 sequence is 15 residues long. Germline loops: CDR1 SGHVS, CDR2 FQNEAQ. V lost 5 bases and J 5 bases, leaving 18 bases between the germline ends. The CDR3 coding sequence is TGTGCCAGCAGCAAACCGGGACTGGAGAAGGAGACCCAGTACTTC. Protein product: CASSKPGLEKETQYF.

The chain uses TRBV29-1 and TRBJ2-1, with 16 positions matching TRBD2. Germline values: CDR1 SQVTM, CDR2 ANQGSEA. The CDR3 runs 17 residues. V trimming: 3 bases; J trimming: 5 bases; junction bases outside the gene matches: 7. The CDR3 region is CSVEQGTSGRADNEQFF. CDR3 nucleotide sequence: TGCAGCGTTGAGCAAGGGACTAGCGGGAGGGCCGACAATGAGCAGTTCTTC.

V gene TRBV7-8 combines with J gene TRBJ2-2; 11 bases agree with TRBD2. The CDR3 consists of 17 residues. Looked up from germline, CDR1 is SGHVS and CDR2 is FQNEAQ. Unmatched junction bases numbered 10, after V lost 5 bases and J lost 5 bases. The CDR3 coding sequence is TGTGCCAGCAGCCGAGCGGGGCTAGCGGGAGGAACCGGGGAGCTGTTTTTT. The encoded protein is CASSRAGLAGGTGELFF.

This clone occurred a few times. This chain connects TRBV5-1 to TRBJ1-4; a possible D gene is TRBD1 (6 bases). V was pared by 3 bases and J by 3 bases, with 12 bases between. Germline values: CDR1 SGHRS, CDR2 YFSETQ. The CDR3 extends over 15 amino acids. DNA of the CDR3: TGCGCCAGCAGCTCCGGACAGCCTGCTAATGAAAAACTGTTTTTT. Translated, it gives CASSSGQPANEKLFF.

The chain combines TRBV6-6 with TRBJ1-2; TRBD1 aligns across 8 bases. There are 13 residues in the CDR3. Germline lookup yields CDR1 MNHNY and CDR2 SVGAGI (reference sequence). V was clipped by 0 bases and J by 7 bases; unmatched bases: 1. The CDR3 bases are TGTGCCAGCAGTTACTCGACAGGGGCTGGCTACACCTTC. Translated, it gives CASSYSTGAGYTF.

This clone has only one observation. The chain couples TRBV3-1 (or the pseudogene TRBV3-2) to TRBJ2-7, with no clear D. CDR1 is LGHDT and CDR2 is YNNKEL in the germline V gene (reference sequence). CDR3 length: 16 residues. V was clipped by 1 base and J by 4 bases, with 17 bases between them. The CDR3 nucleotides read TGTGCCAGCAGCCAAGTGCAGACATTCAGGTGTTACGAGCAGTACTTC. Translated, it gives CASSQVQTFRCYEQYF.

This chain uses TRBV6-5 with TRBJ2-2; TRBD1 is a possible D gene (6 bases). Deletions cut 5 bases from V and 2 bases from J, with 12 bases between. Germline V gene sequence: CDR1 MNHEY, CDR2 SVGAGI. CDR3 size: 15 residues. For the CDR3, the DNA is TGTGCCAGCAGTCACGGGACACTCAACACCGGGGAGCTGTTTTTT. Encoded protein: CASSHGTLNTGELFF.

The V and J genes are TRBV4-3 and TRBJ1-1, with 10 bases identical to TRBD1. Germline assignment: CDR1 LGHNA and CDR2 YSLEER. This CDR3 region has 15 residues. J lost 6 bases, V lost 0 bases, and 4 bases had no gene match. The DNA of the CDR3 is TGCGCCAGCAGCCAAGAATTTGGACAGGGGGCTGAAGCTTTCTTT. Translating it yields CASSQEFGQGAEAFF.

The J gene is TRBJ2-1, the V gene TRBV19; 9 bases fit TRBD1. The CDR3 has 16 residues. Unmatched junction bases numbered 12, after V lost 5 bases and J lost 7 bases. The germline CDR1 and CDR2 sequences are LNHDA and SQIVND (reference sequence). CDR3 region: CASSPTGGTLGNEQFF. The DNA for the CDR3 is TGTGCCAGTAGTCCGACAGGGGGGACATTAGGGAATGAGCAGTTCTTC.

This clone has just a few counts. The V gene is TRBV11-2, the J gene TRBJ1-4; TRBD1 matches 9 bases. This CDR3 spans 17 amino acids. Losses at the gene ends were 6 bases for V and 2 bases for J; bases not matched to a gene: 10. Germline V gene lookup returns CDR1 SGHAT and CDR2 FQNNGV. The CDR3 sequence is CASSSRGTGLTNEKLFF. CDR3 DNA: TGTGCCAGCAGTTCTCGAGGGACAGGGCTTACTAATGAAAAACTGTTTTTT.

The chain joins TRBV18 to TRBJ1-5; D remains ambiguous. Germline CDR1 KGHSH, CDR2 LQKENI. The ends were cut back, 0 bases at V and 0 bases at J, with 6 bases in the middle. This CDR3 is built from 15 residues. CDR3 in amino acids: CASSPPGNSNQPQHF. The CDR3 DNA sequence: TGTGCCAGCTCACCACCGGGCAATAGCAATCAGCCCCAGCATTTT.

This chain uses TRBV5-8 with TRBJ2-7, with 9 bases identical to TRBD1. CDR3 length equals 13 residues. J gave up 4 bases and V 7 bases, and 6 bases lay outside the gene matches. Germline V gene lookup returns CDR1 SGHTS and CDR2 YDEGEE. In DNA, the CDR3 is TGTGCCAGCGCGGACAGGGGATTATACGAGCAGTACTTC. Its translation is CASADRGLYEQYF.